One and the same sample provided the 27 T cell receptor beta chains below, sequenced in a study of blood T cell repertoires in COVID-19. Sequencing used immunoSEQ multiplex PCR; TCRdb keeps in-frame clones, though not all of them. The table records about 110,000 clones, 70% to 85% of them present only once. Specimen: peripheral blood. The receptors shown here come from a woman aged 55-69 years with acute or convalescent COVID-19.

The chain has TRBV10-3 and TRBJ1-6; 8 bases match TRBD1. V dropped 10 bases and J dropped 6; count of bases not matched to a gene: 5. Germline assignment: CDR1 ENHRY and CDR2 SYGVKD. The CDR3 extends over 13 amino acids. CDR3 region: CATKGQGNSPLHF. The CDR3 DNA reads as TGTGCCACAAAAGGACAGGGTAATTCACCCCTCCACTTT.

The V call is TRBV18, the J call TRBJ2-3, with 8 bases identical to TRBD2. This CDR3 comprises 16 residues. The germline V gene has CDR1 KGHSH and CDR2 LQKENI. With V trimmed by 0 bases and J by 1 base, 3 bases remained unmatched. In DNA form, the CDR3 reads TGTGCCAGCTCACCACCGATTAGCGGGGGCACAGATACGCAGTATTTT. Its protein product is CASSPPISGGTDTQYF.

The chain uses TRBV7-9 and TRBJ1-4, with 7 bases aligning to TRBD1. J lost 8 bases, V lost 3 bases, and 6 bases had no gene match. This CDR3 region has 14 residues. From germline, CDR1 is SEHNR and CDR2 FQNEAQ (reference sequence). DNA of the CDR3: TGTGCCAGCAGCTTCGACAGGGCCGACGAAAAACTGTTTTTT. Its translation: CASSFDRADEKLFF.

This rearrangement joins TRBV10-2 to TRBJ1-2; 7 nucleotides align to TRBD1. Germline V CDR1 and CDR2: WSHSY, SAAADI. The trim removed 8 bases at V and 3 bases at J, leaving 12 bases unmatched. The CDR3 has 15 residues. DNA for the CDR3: TGCGCCAGCCGCCGGGAAGAGGGGGCGGACTATGGCTACACCTTC. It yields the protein CASRREEGADYGYTF.

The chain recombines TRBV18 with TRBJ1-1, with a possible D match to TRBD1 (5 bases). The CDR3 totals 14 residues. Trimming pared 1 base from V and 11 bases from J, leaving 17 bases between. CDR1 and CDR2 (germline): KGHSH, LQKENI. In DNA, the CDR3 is TGTGCCAGCTCACCACGACAGCCCGAGGTGGAGGCTTTCTTT. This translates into CASSPRQPEVEAFF.

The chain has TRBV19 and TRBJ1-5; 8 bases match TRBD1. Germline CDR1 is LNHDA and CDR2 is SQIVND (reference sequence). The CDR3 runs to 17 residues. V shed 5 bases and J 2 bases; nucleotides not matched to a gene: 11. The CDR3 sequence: CASSGGQGKWGNQPQHF. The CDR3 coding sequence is TGTGCCAGTAGTGGAGGACAGGGAAAGTGGGGCAATCAGCCCCAGCATTTT. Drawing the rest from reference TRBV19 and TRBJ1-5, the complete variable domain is DGGITQSPKYLFRKEGQNVTLSCEQNLNHDAMYWYRQDPGQGLRLIYYSQIVNDFQKGDIAEGYSVSREKKESFPLTVTSAQKNPTAFYLCASSGGQGKWGNQPQHFGDGTRLSIL.

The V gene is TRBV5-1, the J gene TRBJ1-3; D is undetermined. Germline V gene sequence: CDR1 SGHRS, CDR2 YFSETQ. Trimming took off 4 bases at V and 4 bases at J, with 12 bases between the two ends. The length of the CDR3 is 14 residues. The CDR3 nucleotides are TGCGCCAGCAGCCCAGACACGGAAGGAAACACCATATATTTT. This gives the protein CASSPDTEGNTIYF. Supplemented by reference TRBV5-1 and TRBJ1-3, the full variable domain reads KAGVTQTPRYLIKTRGQQVTLSCSPISGHRSVSWYQQTPGQGLQFLFEYFSETQRNKGNFPGRFSGRQFSNSRSEMNVSTLELGDSALYLCASSPDTEGNTIYFGEGSWLTVV.

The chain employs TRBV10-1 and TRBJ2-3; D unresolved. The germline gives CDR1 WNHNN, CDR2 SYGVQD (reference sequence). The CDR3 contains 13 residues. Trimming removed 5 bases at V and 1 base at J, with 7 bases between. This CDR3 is CASSYSGTDTQYF. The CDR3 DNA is TGCGCCAGCAGTTACTCGGGCACAGATACGCAGTATTTT.

CDR3 sequence reads: CATSSIGGTVQETQYF. The CDR3 DNA sequence: TGTGCCACCAGCAGTATCGGAGGGACAGTCCAAGAGACCCAGTACTTC. This chain joins TRBV15 and TRBJ2-5; weak D call: TRBD1 (7 bases). The V and J ends lost 3 bases and 1 base respectively, with 15 bases between them. From germline, CDR1 is LNHNV and CDR2 YYDKDF (reference sequence). This CDR3 contains 16 residues.

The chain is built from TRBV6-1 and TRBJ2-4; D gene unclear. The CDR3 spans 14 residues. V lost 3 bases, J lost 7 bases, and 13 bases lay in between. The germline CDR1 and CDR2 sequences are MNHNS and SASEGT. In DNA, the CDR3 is TGTGCCAGCAGTGATTGGTCAGAGGCGAACATTCAGTACTTC. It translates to CASSDWSEANIQYF.

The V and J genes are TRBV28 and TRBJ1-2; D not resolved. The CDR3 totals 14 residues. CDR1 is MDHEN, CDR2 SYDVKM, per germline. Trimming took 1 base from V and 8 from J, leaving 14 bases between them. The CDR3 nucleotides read TGTGCCAGCAGTTTATTAGCGGGATCGGGCGGCTACACCTTC. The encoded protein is CASSLLAGSGGYTF.

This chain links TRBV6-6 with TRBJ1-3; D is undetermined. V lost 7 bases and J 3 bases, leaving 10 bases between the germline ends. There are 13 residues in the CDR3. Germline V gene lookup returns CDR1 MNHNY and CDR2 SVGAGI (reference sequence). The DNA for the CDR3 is TGTGCCAGCACTTCGGGTAATGGAAACACCATATATTTT. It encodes CASTSGNGNTIYF.

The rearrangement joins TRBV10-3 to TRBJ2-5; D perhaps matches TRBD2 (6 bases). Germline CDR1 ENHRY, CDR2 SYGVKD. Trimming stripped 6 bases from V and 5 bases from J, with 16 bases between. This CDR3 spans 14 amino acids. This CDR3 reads CAISAGQEDETQYF. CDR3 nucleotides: TGTGCCATCAGCGCGGGGCAGGAGGATGAGACCCAGTACTTC.

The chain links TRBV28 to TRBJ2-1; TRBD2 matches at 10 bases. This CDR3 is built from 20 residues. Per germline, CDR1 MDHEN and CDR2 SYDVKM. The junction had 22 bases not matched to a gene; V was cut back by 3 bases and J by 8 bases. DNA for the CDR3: TGTGCCAGCAGTTTTTTGGGACAGGCGACGTCTAGCGGGAGTCCATATGAGCAGTTCTTC. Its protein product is CASSFLGQATSSGSPYEQFF.

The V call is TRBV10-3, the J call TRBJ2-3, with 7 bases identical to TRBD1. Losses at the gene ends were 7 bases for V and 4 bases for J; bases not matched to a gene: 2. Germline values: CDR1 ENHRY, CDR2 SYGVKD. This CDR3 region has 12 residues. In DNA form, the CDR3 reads TGTGCCATCACCGACAGGGCAGATACGCAGTATTTT. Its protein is CAITDRADTQYF.

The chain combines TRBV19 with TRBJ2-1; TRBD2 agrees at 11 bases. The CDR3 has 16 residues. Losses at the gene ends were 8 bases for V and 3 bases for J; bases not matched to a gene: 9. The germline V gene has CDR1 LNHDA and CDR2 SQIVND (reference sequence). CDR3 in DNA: TGTGCCAGTTTCGGTACTAGCGGGGGATTCTACAATGAGCAGTTCTTC. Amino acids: CASFGTSGGFYNEQFF.

The CDR3 sequence is CASTPSTWNTGELFF. The CDR3 DNA reads TGTGCCAGCACTCCTAGTACGTGGAACACCGGGGAGCTGTTTTTT. The gene calls are TRBV6-5 and TRBJ2-2, with D unresolved. Germline CDR1 is MNHEY and CDR2 is SVGAGI. CDR3 length equals 15 residues. The V gene lost 7 bases and the J gene lost 1 base, with 13 bases spanning the gap.

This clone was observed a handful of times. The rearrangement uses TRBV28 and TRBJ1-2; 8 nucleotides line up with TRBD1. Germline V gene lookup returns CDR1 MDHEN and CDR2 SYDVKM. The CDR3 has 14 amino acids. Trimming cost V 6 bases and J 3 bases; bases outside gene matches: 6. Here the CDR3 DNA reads TGTGCCAGCAGCGGAGGACAGGGCTACTATGGCTACACCTTC. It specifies CASSGGQGYYGYTF.

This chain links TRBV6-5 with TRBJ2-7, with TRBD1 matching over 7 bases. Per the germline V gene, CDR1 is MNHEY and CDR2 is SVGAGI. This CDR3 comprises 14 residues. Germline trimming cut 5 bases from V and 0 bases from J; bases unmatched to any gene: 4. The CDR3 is CASSNRDSSYEQYF. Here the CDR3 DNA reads TGTGCCAGCAGTAACCGGGACAGCTCCTACGAGCAGTACTTC.

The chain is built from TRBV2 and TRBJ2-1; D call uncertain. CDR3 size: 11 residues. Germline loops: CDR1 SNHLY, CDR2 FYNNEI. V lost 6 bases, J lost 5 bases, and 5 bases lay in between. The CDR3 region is CASRADNEQFF. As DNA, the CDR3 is TGTGCCAGCAGGGCCGACAATGAGCAGTTCTTC.

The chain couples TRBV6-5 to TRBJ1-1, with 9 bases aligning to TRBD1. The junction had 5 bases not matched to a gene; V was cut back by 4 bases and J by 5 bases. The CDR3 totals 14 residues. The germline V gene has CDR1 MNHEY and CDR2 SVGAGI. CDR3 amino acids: CASSSLTGGTEAFF. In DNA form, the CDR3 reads TGTGCCAGCAGTTCCTTGACAGGGGGGACTGAAGCTTTCTTT.

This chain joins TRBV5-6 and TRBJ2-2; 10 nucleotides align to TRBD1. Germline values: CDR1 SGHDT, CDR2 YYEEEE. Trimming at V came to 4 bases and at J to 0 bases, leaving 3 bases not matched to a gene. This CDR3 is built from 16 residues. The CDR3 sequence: CASSLDRGPNTGELFF. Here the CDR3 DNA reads TGTGCCAGCAGCCTAGACAGGGGGCCGAACACCGGGGAGCTGTTTTTT.

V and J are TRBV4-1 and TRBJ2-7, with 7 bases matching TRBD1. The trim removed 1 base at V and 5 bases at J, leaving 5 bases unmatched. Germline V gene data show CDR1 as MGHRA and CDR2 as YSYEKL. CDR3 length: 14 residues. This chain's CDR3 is CASSQGQGNDEQYF. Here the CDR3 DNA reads TGCGCCAGCAGCCAAGGACAGGGTAACGACGAGCAGTACTTC.

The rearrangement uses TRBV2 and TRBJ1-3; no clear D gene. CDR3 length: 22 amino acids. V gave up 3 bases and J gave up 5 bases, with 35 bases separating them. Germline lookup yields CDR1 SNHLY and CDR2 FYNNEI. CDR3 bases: TGTGCCAGCAGTGATCCCGGGGTGGCAGGAAGACTCCCTTTGAGTGGTAGAAACACCATATATTTT. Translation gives CASSDPGVAGRLPLSGRNTIYF.

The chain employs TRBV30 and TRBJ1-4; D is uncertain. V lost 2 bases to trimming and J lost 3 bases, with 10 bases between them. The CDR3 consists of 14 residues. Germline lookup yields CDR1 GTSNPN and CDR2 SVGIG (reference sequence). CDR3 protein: CAWSRREANEKLFF. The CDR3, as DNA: TGTGCCTGGAGTAGGAGGGAGGCTAATGAAAAACTGTTTTTT.

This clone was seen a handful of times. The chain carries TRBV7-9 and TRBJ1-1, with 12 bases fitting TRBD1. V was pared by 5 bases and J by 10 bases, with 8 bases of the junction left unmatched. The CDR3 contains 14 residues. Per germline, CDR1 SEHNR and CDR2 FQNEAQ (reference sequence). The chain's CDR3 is CASSKRDRGPVAFF. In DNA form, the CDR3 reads TGTGCCAGCAGCAAAAGGGACAGGGGGCCCGTAGCTTTCTTT.

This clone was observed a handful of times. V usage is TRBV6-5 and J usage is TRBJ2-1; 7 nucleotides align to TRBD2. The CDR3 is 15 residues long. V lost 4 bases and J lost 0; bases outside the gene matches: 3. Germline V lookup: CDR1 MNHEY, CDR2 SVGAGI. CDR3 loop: CASSWAGDSYNEQFF. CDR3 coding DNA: TGTGCCAGCAGTTGGGCGGGGGACTCCTACAATGAGCAGTTCTTC.